The T cell receptor (beta chain) described here comes from a study of OX40 agonist ivuxolimab in advanced cancers. Data came from immunoSEQ multiplex PCR; TCRdb stores just in-frame clones and leaves some out. Of about 36,000 clones in the sample, roughly 81% were seen once. In germline, CDR1 is SNHLY, CDR2 FYNNEI. Trimming took off 2 bases at V and 6 bases at J, with 13 bases between the two ends. There are 14 residues in the CDR3. The V call is TRBV2, the J call TRBJ1-1; D not certain. This TCR came from an adult with an advanced solid tumor such as melanoma, head and neck, liver or kidney cancer. The input for sequencing was CD4+ or CD8+ T cells sorted from blood, taken in a trial of the OX40 agonist ivuxolimab. This CDR3 is CASSENLRMAEAFF. The CDR3 nucleotides read TGTGCCAGCAGTGAAAACCTCCGCATGGCTGAAGCTTTCTTT.